The TCR beta chain under discussion was sequenced for a study of T cells expressing NK-cell markers. Concerning this clonotype itself: The antigen is unknown.

Per germline, CDR1 SEHNR and CDR2 FQNEAQ (reference sequence). The CDR3 runs to 17 residues. Overall study findings and caveats: Dominant NKG2C+ clonotypes made up roughly 1.0-7.0% of CD8+ T cells in roughly 6 donors. Among four donors, these clonotypes also ranked first in the CD3+CD56-NKG2C+ fraction. Whether expanded NKG2C+ T cell clones were HCMV specific stayed uncertain.

The authors generated TCR beta cDNA through 5'RACE template switching with UMIs. Each CDR3 protein gets one entry in TCRdb, which reprocessed the 5' RACE reads and gives no DNA. With 500,000 to 700,000 distinct CDR3 sequences in the sample, the ten largest clones hold 3% to 4.5%. The source is a man between 18 and 29 years old in good health. V gene TRBV7-9 combines with J gene TRBJ1-1; TCRdb selects TRBD1, and the lack of DNA leaves this call unchecked. The specimen was blood T cells: a sorted CD56 or NKG2C T cell subset, CD4+ or CD8+ T cells, or bulk PBMC T cells (not recorded which). CDR3 sequence reads: CASSNPPVGTGVTEAFF.